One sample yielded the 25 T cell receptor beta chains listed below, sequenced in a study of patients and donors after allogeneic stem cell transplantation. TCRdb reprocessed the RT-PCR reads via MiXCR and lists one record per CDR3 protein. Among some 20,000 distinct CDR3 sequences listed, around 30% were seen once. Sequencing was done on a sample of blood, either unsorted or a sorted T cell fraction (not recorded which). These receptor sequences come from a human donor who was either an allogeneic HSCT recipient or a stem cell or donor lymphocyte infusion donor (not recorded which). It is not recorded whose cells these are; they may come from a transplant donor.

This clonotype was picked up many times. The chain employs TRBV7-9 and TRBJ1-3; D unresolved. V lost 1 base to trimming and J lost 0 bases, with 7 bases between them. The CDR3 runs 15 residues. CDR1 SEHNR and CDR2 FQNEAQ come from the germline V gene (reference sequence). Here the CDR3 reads CASSLGSASGNTIYF. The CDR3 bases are TGTGCCAGCAGCTTAGGCTCAGCCTCTGGAAACACCATATATTTT.

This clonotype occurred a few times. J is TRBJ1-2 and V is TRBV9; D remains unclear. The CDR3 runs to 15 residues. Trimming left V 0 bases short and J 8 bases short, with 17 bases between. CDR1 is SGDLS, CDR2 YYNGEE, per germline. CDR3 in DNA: TGTGCCAGCAGCGTAGACCCCGTTAGGTCGAGGGGCTACACCTTC. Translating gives CASSVDPVRSRGYTF.

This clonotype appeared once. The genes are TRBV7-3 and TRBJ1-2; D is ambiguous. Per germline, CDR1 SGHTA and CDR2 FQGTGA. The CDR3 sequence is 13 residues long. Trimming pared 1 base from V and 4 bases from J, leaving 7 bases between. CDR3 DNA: TGTGCCAGCAGCTTAAGGGGTGGCTATGGCTACACCTTC. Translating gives CASSLRGGYGYTF.

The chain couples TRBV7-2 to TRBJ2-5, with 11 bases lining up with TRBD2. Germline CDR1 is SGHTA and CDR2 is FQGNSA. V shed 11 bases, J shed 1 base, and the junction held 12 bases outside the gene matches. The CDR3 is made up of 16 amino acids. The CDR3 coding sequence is TGTGCCTCTTCGCTAGCGGGGGGTTTCACCCAAGAGACCCAGTACTTC. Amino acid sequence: CASSLAGGFTQETQYF.

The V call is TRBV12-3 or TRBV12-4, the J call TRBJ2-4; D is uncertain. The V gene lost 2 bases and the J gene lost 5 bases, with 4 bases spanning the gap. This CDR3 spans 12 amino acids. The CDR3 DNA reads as TGTGCCAGCAGTTTACTTCAAAACATTCAGTACTTC. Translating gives CASSLLQNIQYF.

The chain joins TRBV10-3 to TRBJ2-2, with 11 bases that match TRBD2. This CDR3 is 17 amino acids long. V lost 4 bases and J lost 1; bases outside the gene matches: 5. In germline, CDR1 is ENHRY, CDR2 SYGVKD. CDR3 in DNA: TGTGCCATCAGTGCCTCTAGCGGGGGGTTGAACACCGGGGAGCTGTTTTTT. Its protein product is CAISASSGGLNTGELFF.

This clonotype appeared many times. The CDR3 sequence is CASSSWIRAFF. The CDR3 DNA sequence: TGTGCCAGCAGCTCCTGGATCCGAGCTTTCTTT. The chain links TRBV7-9 to TRBJ1-1; D unclear. The V gene's germline CDR1 is SEHNR and CDR2 FQNEAQ (reference sequence). The CDR3 has 11 amino acids. V gave up 4 bases and J gave up 10 bases, with 10 bases separating them.

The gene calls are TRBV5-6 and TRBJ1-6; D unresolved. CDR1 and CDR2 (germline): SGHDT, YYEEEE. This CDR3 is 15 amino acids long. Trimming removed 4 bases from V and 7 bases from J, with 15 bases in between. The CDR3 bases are TGTGCCAGCAGCCGAGCGGGAGGAGGAAATTCACCCCTCCACTTT. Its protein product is CASSRAGGGNSPLHF.

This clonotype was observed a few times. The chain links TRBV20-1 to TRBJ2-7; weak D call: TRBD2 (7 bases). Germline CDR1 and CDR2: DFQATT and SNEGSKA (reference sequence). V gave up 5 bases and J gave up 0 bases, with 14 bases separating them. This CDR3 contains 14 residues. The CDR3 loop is CSAPLGGLSYEQYV. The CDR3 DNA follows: TGCAGTGCTCCCTTGGGGGGGCTCTCCTACGAGCAGTACGTC.

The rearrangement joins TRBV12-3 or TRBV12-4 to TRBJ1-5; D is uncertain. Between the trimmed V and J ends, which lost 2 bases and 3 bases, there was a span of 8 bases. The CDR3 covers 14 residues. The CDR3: CASSLSVSNQPQHF. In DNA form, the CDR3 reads TGTGCCAGCAGTTTATCGGTATCCAATCAGCCCCAGCATTTT.

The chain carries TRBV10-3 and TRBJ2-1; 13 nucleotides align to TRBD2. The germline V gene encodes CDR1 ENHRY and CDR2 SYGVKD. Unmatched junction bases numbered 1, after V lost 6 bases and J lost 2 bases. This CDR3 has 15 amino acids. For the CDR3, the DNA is TGTGCCATCAGAGGGACTAGCGGGGCCTACAATGAGCAGTTCTTC. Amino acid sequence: CAIRGTSGAYNEQFF.

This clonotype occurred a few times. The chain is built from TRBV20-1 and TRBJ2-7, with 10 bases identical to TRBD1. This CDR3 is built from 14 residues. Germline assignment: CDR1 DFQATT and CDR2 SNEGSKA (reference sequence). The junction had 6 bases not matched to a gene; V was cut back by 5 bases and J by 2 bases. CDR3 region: CSAVTGTGAYEQYF. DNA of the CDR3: TGCAGTGCTGTTACCGGGACAGGGGCCTACGAGCAGTACTTC.

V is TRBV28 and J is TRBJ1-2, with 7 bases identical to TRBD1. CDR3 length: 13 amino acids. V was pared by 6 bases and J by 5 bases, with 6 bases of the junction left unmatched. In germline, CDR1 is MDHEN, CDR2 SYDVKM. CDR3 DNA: TGTGCCAGCAGAATCCAGGGGGGTTATGGCTACACCTTC. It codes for CASRIQGGYGYTF.

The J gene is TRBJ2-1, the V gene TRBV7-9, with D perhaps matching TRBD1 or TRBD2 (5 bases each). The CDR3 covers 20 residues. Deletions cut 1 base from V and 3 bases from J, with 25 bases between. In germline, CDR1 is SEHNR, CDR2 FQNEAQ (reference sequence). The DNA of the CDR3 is TGTGCCAGCAGCTTAGTACCGCGGGTCCTCCCAGGGCCCCTCTACAATGAGCAGTTCTTC. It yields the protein CASSLVPRVLPGPLYNEQFF.

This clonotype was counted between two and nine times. In DNA form, the CDR3 reads TGTGCCAGCAGTTACGGGGCGATGCAGCCCCAGCATTTT. Translating it yields CASSYGAMQPQHF. This rearrangement joins TRBV6-5 to TRBJ1-5, with D tentatively TRBD1 (5 bases). Trimming took off 2 bases at V and 7 bases at J, with 9 bases between the two ends. Germline CDR1 is MNHEY and CDR2 is SVGAGI. The CDR3 is 13 residues long.

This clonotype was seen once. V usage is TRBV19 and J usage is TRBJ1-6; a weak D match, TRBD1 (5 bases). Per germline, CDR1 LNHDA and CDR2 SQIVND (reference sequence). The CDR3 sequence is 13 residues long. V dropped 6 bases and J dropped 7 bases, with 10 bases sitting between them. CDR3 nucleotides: TGTGCCAGTAGCGGGACGGACAATTCACCCCTCCACTTT. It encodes CASSGTDNSPLHF.

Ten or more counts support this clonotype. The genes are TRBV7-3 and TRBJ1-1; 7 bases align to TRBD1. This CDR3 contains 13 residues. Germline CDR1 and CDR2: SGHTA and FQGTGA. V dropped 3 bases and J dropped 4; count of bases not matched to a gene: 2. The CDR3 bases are TGTGCCAGCAGCTTTACAGGGGTCACTGAAGCTTTCTTT. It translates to CASSFTGVTEAFF. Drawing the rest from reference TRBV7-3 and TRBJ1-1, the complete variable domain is GAGVSQTPSNKVTEKGKYVELRCDPISGHTALYWYRQSLGQGPEFLIYFQGTGAADDSGLPNDRFFAVRPEGSVSTLKIQRTERGDSAVYLCASSFTGVTEAFFGQGTRLTVV.

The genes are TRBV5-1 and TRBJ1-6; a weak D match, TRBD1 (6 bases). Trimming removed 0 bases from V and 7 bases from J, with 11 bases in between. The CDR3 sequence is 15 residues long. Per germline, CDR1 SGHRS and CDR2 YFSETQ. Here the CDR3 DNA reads TGCGCCAGCAGCTTGGCTGGGACACGGAATTCACCCCTCCACTTT. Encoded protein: CASSLAGTRNSPLHF.

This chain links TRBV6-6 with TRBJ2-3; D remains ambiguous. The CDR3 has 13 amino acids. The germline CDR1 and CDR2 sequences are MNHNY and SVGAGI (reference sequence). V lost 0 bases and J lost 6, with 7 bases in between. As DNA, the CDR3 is TGTGCCAGCAGTTACTCCGGACCGGATACGCAGTATTTT. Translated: CASSYSGPDTQYF.

The DNA for the CDR3 is TGCAGTGCTAGAGATGGGACAGCCAATTCACCCCTCCACTTT. Its protein product is CSARDGTANSPLHF. The chain recombines TRBV20-1 with TRBJ1-6; 7 nucleotides line up with TRBD1. V dropped 0 bases and J dropped 7; count of bases not matched to a gene: 3. Germline V CDR1 and CDR2: DFQATT, SNEGSKA (reference sequence). The CDR3 runs 14 residues.

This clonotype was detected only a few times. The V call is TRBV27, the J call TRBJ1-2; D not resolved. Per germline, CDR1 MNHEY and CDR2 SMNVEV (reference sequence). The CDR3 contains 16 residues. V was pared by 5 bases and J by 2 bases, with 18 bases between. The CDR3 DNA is TGTGCCAGCAGTCCTGTCCGGGCTCGTTTCAACTATGGCTACACCTTC. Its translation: CASSPVRARFNYGYTF.

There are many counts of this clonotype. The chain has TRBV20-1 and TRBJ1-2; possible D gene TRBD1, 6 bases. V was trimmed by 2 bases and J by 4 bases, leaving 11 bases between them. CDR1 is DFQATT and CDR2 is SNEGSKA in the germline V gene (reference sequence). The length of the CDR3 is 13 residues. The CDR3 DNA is TGCAGTGCTAGACCGCAGGGGCCCTATGGCTACACCTTC. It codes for CSARPQGPYGYTF.

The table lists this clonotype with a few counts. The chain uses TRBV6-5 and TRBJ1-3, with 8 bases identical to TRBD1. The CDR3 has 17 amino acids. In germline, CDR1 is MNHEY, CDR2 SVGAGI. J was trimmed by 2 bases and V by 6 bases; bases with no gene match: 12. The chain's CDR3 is CASRPRPEQGAGNTIYF. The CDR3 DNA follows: TGTGCCAGCAGACCGCGGCCTGAACAGGGGGCTGGAAACACCATATATTTT.

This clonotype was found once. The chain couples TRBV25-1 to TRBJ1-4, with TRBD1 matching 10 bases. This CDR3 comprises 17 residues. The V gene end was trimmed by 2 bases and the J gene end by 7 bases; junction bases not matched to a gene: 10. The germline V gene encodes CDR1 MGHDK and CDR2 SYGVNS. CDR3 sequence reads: CASSERRWTGGLEKLFF. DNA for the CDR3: TGTGCCAGCAGTGAACGCCGGTGGACAGGGGGGCTTGAAAAACTGTTTTTT.

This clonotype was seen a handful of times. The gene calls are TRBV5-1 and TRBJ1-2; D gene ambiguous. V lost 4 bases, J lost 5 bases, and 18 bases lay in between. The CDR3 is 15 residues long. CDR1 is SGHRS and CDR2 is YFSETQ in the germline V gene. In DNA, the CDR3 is TGCGCCAGCAGCCCCTCCGCGGGTTTTCTTTATGGCTACACCTTC. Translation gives CASSPSAGFLYGYTF.